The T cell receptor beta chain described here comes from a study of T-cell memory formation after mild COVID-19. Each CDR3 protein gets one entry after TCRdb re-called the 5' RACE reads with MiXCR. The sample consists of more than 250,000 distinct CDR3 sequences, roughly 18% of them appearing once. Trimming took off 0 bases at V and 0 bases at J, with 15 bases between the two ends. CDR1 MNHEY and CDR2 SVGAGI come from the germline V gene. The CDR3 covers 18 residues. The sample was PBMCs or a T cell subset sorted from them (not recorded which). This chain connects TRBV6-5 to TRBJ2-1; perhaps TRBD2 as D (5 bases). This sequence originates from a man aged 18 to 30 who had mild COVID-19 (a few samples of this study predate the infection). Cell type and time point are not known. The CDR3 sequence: CASSYSSRGLSSYNEQFF. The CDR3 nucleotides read TGTGCCAGCAGTTACTCGAGTCGGGGTTTAAGCTCCTACAATGAGCAGTTCTTC.